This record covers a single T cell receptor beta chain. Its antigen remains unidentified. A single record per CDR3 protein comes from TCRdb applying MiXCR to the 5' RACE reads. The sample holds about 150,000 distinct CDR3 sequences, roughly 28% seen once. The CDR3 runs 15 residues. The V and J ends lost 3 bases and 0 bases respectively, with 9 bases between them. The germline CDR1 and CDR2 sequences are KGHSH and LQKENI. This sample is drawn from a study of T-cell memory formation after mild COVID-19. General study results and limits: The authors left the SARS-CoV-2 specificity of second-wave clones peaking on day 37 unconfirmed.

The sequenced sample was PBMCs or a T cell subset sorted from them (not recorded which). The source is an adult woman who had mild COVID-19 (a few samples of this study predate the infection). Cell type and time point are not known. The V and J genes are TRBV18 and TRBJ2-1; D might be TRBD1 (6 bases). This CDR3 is CASSPGAVSYNEQFF. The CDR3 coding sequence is TGTGCCAGCTCACCGGGGGCAGTCTCCTACAATGAGCAGTTCTTC. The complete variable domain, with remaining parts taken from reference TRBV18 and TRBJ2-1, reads NAGVMQNPRHLVRRRGQEARLRCSPMKGHSHVYWYRQLPEEGLKFMVYLQKENIIDESGMPKERFSAEFPKEGPSILRIQQVVRGDSAAYFCASSPGAVSYNEQFFGPGTRLTVL.